Presented here are 29 T cell receptor beta chains from one specimen sequenced in a study of vaccination and CD4 T cells after COVID-19 (dated by TCRdb to the early 2020s). The sample's treatment or condition label is to be understood as: roughly nine-day PBMC culture with coronavirus spike peptide pools or control peptides (ViraFEST assay). Receptor amplification or capture employed PCR. The data were produced on an Illumina iSeq 100. DNA from cultured CD4+ T cells was subjected to TCR sequencing with the Oncomine TCR Beta short-read assay at the Johns Hopkins FTIC core. TCRdb redid the processing of the public reads, applying fastp at Q25 and MiXCR, and retained in-frame beta chains. Each entry merges the rows of one CDR3 protein and shows their most common DNA and genes. Across this sample there are more than 13,000 distinct CDR3 sequences, with around 40% seen only once. The top ten clonotypes cover 8.5% to 12% of the sample.

Their antigen targets remain unknown. Sequencing was carried out using CD4+ T cells from blood, cultured in vitro. Receptors were obtained from a human donor who had recovered from COVID-19.

This chain joins TRBV19 and TRBJ2-1; D may be TRBD2 (5 bases). Germline assignment: CDR1 LNHDA and CDR2 SQIVND (reference sequence). Deletions cut 6 bases from V and 6 bases from J, with 9 bases between. This CDR3 has 12 amino acids. CDR3 DNA: TGTGCCAGTAGCAAACTAGGCAATGAGCAGTTCTTC. Its translation: CASSKLGNEQFF.

This rearrangement joins TRBV2 to TRBJ2-5; D gene uncertain. This CDR3 has 12 residues. Germline lookup yields CDR1 SNHLY and CDR2 FYNNEI. V was pared by 8 bases and J by 5 bases, with 12 bases between. CDR3 nucleotide sequence: TGTGCCAGCGCTTCCTCATGGGAGACCCAGTACTTC. Its translation is CASASSWETQYF.

The V call is TRBV20-1, the J call TRBJ2-3; unclear D gene. Germline CDR1 reads DFQATT; CDR2 reads SNEGSKA (reference sequence). The V and J ends lost 5 bases and 2 bases respectively, with 5 bases between them. The CDR3 consists of 11 residues. Here the CDR3 DNA reads TGCAGTGCTCACCACACAGATACGCAGTATTTT. Protein sequence: CSAHHTDTQYF.

V and J are TRBV7-3 and TRBJ2-1; unclear D gene. V was clipped by 2 bases and J by 0 bases, with 11 bases between them. Germline assignment: CDR1 SGHTA and CDR2 FQGTGA. The CDR3 has 16 amino acids. CDR3 loop: CASSLFSTSSYNEQFF. For the CDR3, the DNA is TGTGCCAGCAGCTTATTTAGCACGAGCTCCTACAATGAGCAGTTCTTC. Full variable domain (remainder filled in from reference TRBV7-3 and TRBJ2-1): GAGVSQTPSNKVTEKGKYVELRCDPISGHTALYWYRQSLGQGPEFLIYFQGTGAADDSGLPNDRFFAVRPEGSVSTLKIQRTERGDSAVYLCASSLFSTSSYNEQFFGPGTRLTVL.

The V call is TRBV15, the J call TRBJ1-4; D not certain. The CDR3 sequence is 19 residues long. V lost 3 bases, J lost 0 bases, and 20 bases lay in between. The germline V gene has CDR1 LNHNV and CDR2 YYDKDF (reference sequence). The DNA for the CDR3 is TGTGCCACCAGCAGCGGGAGGGAGGCAGCCGTTACAACTAATGAAAAACTGTTTTTT. Residues: CATSSGREAAVTTNEKLFF.

This clonotype was counted only a few times. The rearrangement uses TRBV6-1 and TRBJ2-3; unclear D gene. Per germline, CDR1 MNHNS and CDR2 SASEGT. The CDR3 has 12 residues. V lost 8 bases, J lost 6 bases, and 12 bases lay in between. CDR3 nucleotides: TGTGCCAGCGCCCAACCTGGGGATACGCAGTATTTT. This translates into CASAQPGDTQYF.

This clonotype turned up a few times. V and J are TRBV4-2 and TRBJ1-5; 8 nucleotides line up with TRBD1. The CDR3 covers 15 residues. With 4 bases clipped from V and 4 bases from J, the junction kept 6 bases outside the gene matches. Per the germline V gene, CDR1 is LGHNA and CDR2 is YNFKEQ. The CDR3 protein is CASSPDRATNQPQHF. CDR3 DNA: TGTGCCAGCAGCCCGGACAGGGCTACGAATCAGCCCCAGCATTTT.

V and J are TRBV19 and TRBJ1-5; D is possibly TRBD1 (5 bases). The germline gives CDR1 LNHDA, CDR2 SQIVND (reference sequence). The CDR3 extends over 13 amino acids. Trimming cost V 6 bases and J 1 base, with 7 bases left between them. The CDR3 reads CASSGGSNQPQHF. The CDR3 DNA sequence: TGTGCCAGTAGCGGGGGGAGCAATCAGCCCCAGCATTTT.

This clonotype was detected a few times. A junction end diverges from the germline sequence, so it may reflect a read error. V is TRBV28 and J is TRBJ1-2; 11 nucleotides agree with TRBD1. Germline V gene data show CDR1 as MDHEN and CDR2 as SYDVKM. The CDR3 runs 15 residues. In DNA, the CDR3 is TGTGCCAGCAGTTCTAATACCGGGACAGGGGGTAAAGTATCCTTC. Amino acid sequence: CASSSNTGTGGKVSF.

This rearrangement joins TRBV30 to TRBJ1-3; no clear D gene. V dropped 2 bases and J dropped 2 bases, with 1 base sitting between them. The germline CDR1 and CDR2 sequences are GTSNPN and SVGIG (reference sequence). The CDR3 is made up of 11 amino acids. This chain's CDR3 is CAWSTGNTIYF. CDR3 DNA: TGTGCCTGGAGTACTGGAAACACCATATATTTT.

The chain uses TRBV11-2 and TRBJ2-5, with a weak D call TRBD1 (5 bases). CDR1 and CDR2 from the germline V gene are SGHAT and FQNNGV. The CDR3 runs to 12 residues. V dropped 0 bases and J dropped 7 bases, with 6 bases sitting between them. This chain's CDR3 is CASSLEGVTQYF. CDR3 in DNA: TGTGCCAGCAGCTTAGAAGGGGTGACCCAGTACTTC.

A few counts support this clonotype. The chain has TRBV10-3 and TRBJ2-7; TRBD1 matches at 8 bases. Germline trimming cut 6 bases from V and 2 bases from J; bases unmatched to any gene: 6. The CDR3 totals 14 residues. Germline V gene sequence: CDR1 ENHRY, CDR2 SYGVKD. CDR3 nucleotide sequence: TGTGCCATCAGATGGGACAGGTCTACCTACGAGCAGTACTTC. This translates into CAIRWDRSTYEQYF.

Points on this clonotype: One junction end disagrees with the germline gene, perhaps due to a read error. V and J are TRBV5-3 and TRBJ2-7, with D possibly matching TRBD2 (5 bases). TRBV5-3 carries the ORF label, with uncertain function. The CDR3 contains 13 residues. The CDR3, as DNA: TGTGCCAGCAGCTTGGACTTAAGGTCCCAGTGGGATTTC. Residues: CASSLDLRSQWDF.

In DNA, the CDR3 is TGTGCCAGCAGCCAATTGATAGGTTCCTACAATGAGCAGTTCTTC. This translates into CASSQLIGSYNEQFF. This chain connects TRBV14 to TRBJ2-1; no definite D call. V lost 2 bases to trimming and J lost 1 base, with 9 bases between them. There are 15 residues in the CDR3. Germline loops: CDR1 SGHDN, CDR2 FVKESK.

The chain joins TRBV21-1 to TRBJ1-5; TRBD1 reflects the table's D call only, with no check against the DNA. TRBV21-1 is a documented pseudogene. The CDR3 is made up of 16 amino acids. The CDR3 sequence: CARYHGTGSANQPQHF. The CDR3 DNA reads TGTGCCAGATATCACGGGACAGGGTCCGCCAATCAGCCCCAGCATTTT.

The chain combines TRBV20-1 with TRBJ2-1; perhaps TRBD1 as D (6 bases). Germline CDR1 and CDR2: DFQATT and SNEGSKA (reference sequence). This CDR3 is 13 amino acids long. V was shortened by 3 bases and J by 10 bases, with 16 bases between the two germline ends. DNA for the CDR3: TGCAGTGCTAGGTTGACAGGTCGGAGCGAGCAGTTCTTC. It codes for CSARLTGRSEQFF.

V and J are TRBV29-1 and TRBJ2-5; weak D call: TRBD2 (6 bases). Trimming took 4 bases from V and 5 from J, leaving 29 bases between them. This CDR3 spans 18 amino acids. Germline V lookup: CDR1 SQVTM, CDR2 ANQGSEA. In DNA form, the CDR3 reads TGCAGCGTTGCGGGGAGGTGGGGGAAAGATGGAGCACGGGAGACCCAGTACTTC. Its protein product is CSVAGRWGKDGARETQYF.

This clonotype has a handful of counts. The chain uses TRBV7-2 and TRBJ1-2; 8 bases fit TRBD1. CDR1 and CDR2 from the germline V gene are SGHTA and FQGNSA. The CDR3 has 14 residues. Trimming removed 5 bases from V and 2 bases from J; junction bases left unmatched: 4. The CDR3 spells CASSRQGQNYGYTF. The CDR3 nucleotides are TGTGCCAGCAGCCGACAGGGGCAGAACTATGGCTACACCTTC.

This clonotype has just a few counts. The V and J genes are TRBV7-2 and TRBJ1-2; 7 bases are shared with TRBD1. The germline gives CDR1 SGHTA, CDR2 FQGNSA. J was trimmed by 4 bases and V by 0 bases; bases with no gene match: 11. This CDR3 is 17 amino acids long. Here the CDR3 DNA reads TGTGCCAGCAGCTTAGCCTCTCAAGGGGGCCGAGTCTATGGCTACACCTTC. Its translation: CASSLASQGGRVYGYTF.

This clonotype was counted between two and nine times. CDR3 sequence reads: CATSSGQGNQPQHF. The CDR3 coding sequence is TGTGCCACCAGCAGCGGACAGGGCAATCAGCCCCAGCATTTT. The chain links TRBV15 to TRBJ1-5, with TRBD1 matching over 7 bases. Trimming removed 3 bases from V and 2 bases from J; junction bases left unmatched: 1. Germline-derived CDR1 and CDR2 are LNHNV and YYDKDF (reference sequence). The CDR3 loop spans 14 amino acids. Together with reference TRBV15 and TRBJ1-5, the CDR3 gives the full variable domain: DAMVIQNPRYQVTQFGKPVTLSCSQTLNHNVMYWYQQKSSQAPKLLFHYYDKDFNNEADTPDNFQSRRPNTSFCFLDIRSPGLGDTAMYLCATSSGQGNQPQHFGDGTRLSIL.

The rearrangement joins TRBV20-1 to TRBJ1-1; unclear D gene. This CDR3 is built from 12 residues. The V end was cut by 3 bases, the J end by 10 bases, with 15 bases between. Looked up from germline, CDR1 is DFQATT and CDR2 is SNEGSKA (reference sequence). CDR3 DNA: TGCAGTGCTAGGGGGATGTGGCAGTCAGCTTTCTTT. Amino acid sequence: CSARGMWQSAFF.

The rearrangement links TRBV28 to TRBJ1-4; 7 nucleotides line up with TRBD1. After removal of 3 bases from V and 0 bases from J, the junction contained 7 bases not matched to a gene. Germline CDR1 and CDR2: MDHEN and SYDVKM. This CDR3 has 17 amino acids. The CDR3 protein is CASSFAQGGPTNEKLFF. The CDR3 bases are TGTGCCAGCAGTTTCGCTCAGGGGGGCCCAACTAATGAAAAACTGTTTTTT. Supplemented by reference TRBV28 and TRBJ1-4, the full variable domain reads DVKVTQSSRYLVKRTGEKVFLECVQDMDHENMFWYRQDPGLGLRLIYFSYDVKMKEKGDIPEGYSVSREKKERFSLILESASTNQTSMYLCASSFAQGGPTNEKLFFGSGTQLSVL.

The table lists this clonotype with a count of one. This chain joins TRBV20-1 and TRBJ2-5; D call uncertain. V was clipped by 5 bases and J by 4 bases, with 5 bases between them. This CDR3 is built from 10 residues. Germline V lookup: CDR1 DFQATT, CDR2 SNEGSKA (reference sequence). The CDR3 DNA reads as TGCAGTGCTCGCAGAGAGACCCAGTACTTC. Encoded protein: CSARRETQYF.

The chain has TRBV28 and TRBJ2-2; D might be TRBD1 or TRBD2, each matching 5 bases. Trimming cost V 7 bases and J 6 bases, with 18 bases left between them. This CDR3 has 15 amino acids. Germline V CDR1 and CDR2: MDHEN, SYDVKM. CDR3 in amino acids: CASKAGTIRSGELFF. CDR3 DNA: TGTGCCAGCAAGGCAGGGACCATCCGGTCCGGGGAGCTGTTTTTT.

The chain couples TRBV30 to TRBJ1-6; 11 bases are a match to TRBD1. V trimming: 7 bases; J trimming: 10 bases; junction bases outside the gene matches: 6. Germline CDR1 GTSNPN, CDR2 SVGIG (reference sequence). CDR3 size: 13 residues. Here the CDR3 reads CAYGQGAGSPLHF. CDR3 DNA sequence: TGTGCCTATGGACAGGGGGCAGGGTCACCCCTCCACTTT.

This clonotype was observed a handful of times. The chain couples TRBV18 to TRBJ2-2; D is unclear. The CDR3 length is 13 residues. Germline CDR1 and CDR2: KGHSH and LQKENI. The V end lost 2 bases, the J end lost 4 bases, and 5 bases lay between the germline ends. CDR3 in DNA: TGTGCCAGCTCACCAGGTCCCACCGGGGAGCTGTTTTTT. Residues: CASSPGPTGELFF.

DNA of the CDR3: TGTGCCAGCATTGCCTCCGGGGGAGGGGCAGATACGCAGTATTTT. This sequence encodes CASIASGGGADTQYF. The gene calls are TRBV6-1 and TRBJ2-3; 7 nucleotides agree with TRBD2. This CDR3 is built from 15 residues. V was pared by 7 bases and J by 4 bases, with 11 bases of the junction left unmatched. Per the germline V gene, CDR1 is MNHNS and CDR2 is SASEGT.

The chain is built from TRBV5-1 and TRBJ2-3; TRBD2 agrees at 9 bases. CDR1 SGHRS and CDR2 YFSETQ come from the germline V gene. V shed 0 bases, J shed 5 bases, and the junction held 10 bases outside the gene matches. The CDR3 extends over 17 amino acids. As DNA, the CDR3 is TGCGCCAGCAGCTTGGGAGGTAGCGGGAGCGTATTAGATACGCAGTATTTT. This translates into CASSLGGSGSVLDTQYF.

V and J are TRBV18 and TRBJ2-3, with D maybe TRBD2 (5 bases). This CDR3 is 14 amino acids long. Germline V gives CDR1 KGHSH, CDR2 LQKENI. The V and J ends lost 0 bases and 1 base respectively, with 5 bases between them. CDR3 in amino acids: CASSPPGGTDTQYF. DNA for the CDR3: TGTGCCAGCTCACCACCCGGGGGCACAGATACGCAGTATTTT.